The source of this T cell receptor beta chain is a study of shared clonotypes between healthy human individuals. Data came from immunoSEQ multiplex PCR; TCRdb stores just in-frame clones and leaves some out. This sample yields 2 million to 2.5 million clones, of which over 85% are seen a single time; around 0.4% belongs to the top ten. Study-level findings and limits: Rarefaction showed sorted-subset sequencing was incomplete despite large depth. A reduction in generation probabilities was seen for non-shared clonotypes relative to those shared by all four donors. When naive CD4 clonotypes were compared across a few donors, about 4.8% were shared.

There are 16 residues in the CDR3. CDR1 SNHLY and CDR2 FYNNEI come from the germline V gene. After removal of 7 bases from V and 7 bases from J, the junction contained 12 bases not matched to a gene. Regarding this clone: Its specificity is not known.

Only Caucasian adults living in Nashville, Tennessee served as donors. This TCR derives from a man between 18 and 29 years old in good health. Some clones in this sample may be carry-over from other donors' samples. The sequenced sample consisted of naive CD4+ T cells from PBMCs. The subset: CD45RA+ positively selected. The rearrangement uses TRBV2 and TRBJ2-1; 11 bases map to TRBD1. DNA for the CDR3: TGTGCCAGCATATATGGCGGGACAGGGGGTAGGAATGAGCAGTTCTTC. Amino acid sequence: CASIYGGTGGRNEQFF. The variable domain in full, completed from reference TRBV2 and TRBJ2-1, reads EPEVTQTPSHQVTQMGQEVILRCVPISNHLYFYWYRQILGQKVEFLVSFYNNEISEKSEIFDDQFSVERPDGSNFTLKIRSTKLEDSAMYFCASIYGGTGGRNEQFFGPGTRLTVL.